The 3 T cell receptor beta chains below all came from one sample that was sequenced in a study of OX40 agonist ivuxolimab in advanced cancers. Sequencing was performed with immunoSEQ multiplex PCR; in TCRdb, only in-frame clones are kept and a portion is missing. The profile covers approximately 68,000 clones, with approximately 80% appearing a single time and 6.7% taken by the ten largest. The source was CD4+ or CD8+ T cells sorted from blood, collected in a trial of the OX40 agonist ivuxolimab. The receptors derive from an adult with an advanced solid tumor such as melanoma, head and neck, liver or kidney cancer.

This CDR3 reads CASSWGGVEQFF. CDR3 coding DNA: TGTGCCAGCAGCTGGGGGGGTGTAGAGCAGTTCTTC. The rearrangement links TRBV7-9 to TRBJ2-1; 7 bases agree with TRBD2. This CDR3 is built from 12 residues. V lost 4 bases and J lost 10; bases outside the gene matches: 4. Germline V gene lookup returns CDR1 SEHNR and CDR2 FQNEAQ (reference sequence).

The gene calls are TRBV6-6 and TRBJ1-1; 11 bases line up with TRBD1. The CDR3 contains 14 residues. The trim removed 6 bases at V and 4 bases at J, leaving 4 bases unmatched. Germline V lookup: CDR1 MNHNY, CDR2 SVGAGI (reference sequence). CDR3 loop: CASRPGTGGTEAFF. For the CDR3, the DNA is TGTGCCAGCAGACCCGGGACAGGGGGCACTGAAGCTTTCTTT.

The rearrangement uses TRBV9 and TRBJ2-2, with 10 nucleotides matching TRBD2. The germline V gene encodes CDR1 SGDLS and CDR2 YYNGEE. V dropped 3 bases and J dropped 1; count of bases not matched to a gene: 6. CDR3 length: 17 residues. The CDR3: CASSARRTSGNTGELFF. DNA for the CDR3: TGTGCCAGCAGCGCCCGAAGGACTAGCGGGAACACCGGGGAGCTGTTTTTT.